This T cell receptor beta chain was identified during a study of human T cells and chemical hapten exposure. At the level of the study: While the approximately 24-week study was under way, patients received diphenylcyclopropenone on the scalp every week. Patch tests containing 0.01% DPC, applied to the upper back, were read at 6 days.

Overall study results and limits: Sensitizing to DPC left TCRs with a frequency above 1 in 1000 unaltered.

Comments on this clonotype: Its antigen is still unknown.

Time point in this sample: patch test 1, 2 weeks after DPC sensitization. Treatment specified: therapeutic diphenylcyclopropenone sensitization with weekly scalp DPC. The length of the CDR3 is 14 residues. CDR1 LNHDA and CDR2 SQIVND come from the germline V gene (reference sequence). Trimming at V came to 5 bases and at J to 6 bases, leaving 3 bases not matched to a gene. The library labeled individual cDNA molecules by adding unique molecular identifiers to them. TCRdb reprocessed the RACE reads with MiXCR, giving one entry per CDR3 protein. The table includes 300,000 to 350,000 distinct CDR3 sequences, 6% to 8.5% detected once.

The receptor comes from a woman between 18 and 29 years old with alopecia areata. Some clones in this sample may be carry-over from other donors' samples. The sample here was whole blood, taken in connection with sensitization to the hapten diphenylcyclopropenone (DPC). The rearrangement links TRBV19 to TRBJ2-5, with 13 bases that match TRBD2. In nucleotides, the CDR3 is TGTGCCAGTAGTGTGACTAGCGGGGGGCAGACCCAGTACTTC. This codes for CASSVTSGGQTQYF.